The rows below give T cell receptor beta chains drawn from one sample of a study of blood T cell repertoires in COVID-19. Profiling relied on immunoSEQ multiplex PCR, and the TCRdb table lists in-frame clones only, not all of them. The sample holds some 250,000 clones, 86% seen once. Sequenced input: peripheral blood. All receptors come from a man younger than 40 who had recovered from COVID-19. Each CDR3 is given with its conserved first and last residue. A D gene is named only where the DNA matches it firmly.

v_gene	j_gene	d_gene	CDR3aa	CDR3nt
TRBV18	TRBJ2-5	TRBD1	CASSRQGTQETQYF	TGTGCCAGCTCGCGACAGGGGACCCAAGAGACCCAGTACTTC
TRBV4-3	TRBJ1-2	TRBD1	CASSQNRGSYGYTF	TGCGCCAGCAGCCAGAACAGGGGAAGCTATGGCTACACCTTC
TRBV5-1	TRBJ2-3	TRBD2	CASSWAGAGSTDTQYF	TGCGCCAGCAGCTGGGCAGGAGCGGGGAGCACAGATACGCAGTATTTT
TRBV28	TRBJ1-5	NA	CASSWAGNQPQHF	TGTGCCAGCAGTTGGGCGGGGAATCAGCCCCAGCATTTT
TRBV4-3	TRBJ1-1	TRBD1	CASSQETGTVNTEAFF	TGCGCCAGCAGCCAAGAAACCGGGACAGTGAACACTGAAGCTTTCTTT
TRBV30	TRBJ1-4	NA	CAWSTRDSPTNEKLFF	TGTGCCTGGAGTACCAGGGATAGCCCAACTAATGAAAAACTGTTTTTT
TRBV18	TRBJ1-1	NA	CASSPQNLGQNTEAFF	TGTGCCAGCTCACCCCAAAACCTGGGACAGAACACTGAAGCTTTCTTT
TRBV3-1/TRBV3-2	TRBJ2-2	TRBD2	CASSQHGGAGTGELFF	TGTGCCAGCAGCCAACACGGGGGGGCCGGAACCGGGGAGCTGTTTTTT
TRBV14	TRBJ2-2	TRBD2	CASSQWRLATGELFF	TGTGCCAGCAGCCAATGGAGACTAGCCACCGGGGAGCTGTTTTTT
TRBV2	TRBJ1-3	NA	CASRVSQAPDGNTIYF	TGTGCCAGCAGAGTATCACAGGCTCCGGACGGAAACACCATATATTTT
TRBV2	TRBJ2-1	NA	CASSEVGDSYNEQFF	TGTGCCAGCAGTGAAGTCGGGGACTCCTACAATGAGCAGTTCTTC
TRBV7-2	TRBJ1-5	NA	CASSLVGGGRGNQPQHF	TGTGCCAGCAGCTTAGTAGGGGGGGGAAGAGGCAATCAGCCCCAGCATTTT
TRBV19	TRBJ1-2	NA	CASSIDPHNYGYTF	TGTGCCAGTAGTATAGATCCCCATAACTATGGCTACACCTTC
TRBV19	TRBJ2-1	NA	CASSITTGAGQFF	TGTGCCAGTAGTATAACGACAGGTGCGGGGCAGTTCTTC
TRBV24-1	TRBJ2-5	TRBD2	CATSDSHRGSGGPAETQYF	TGTGCCACCAGTGACTCGCACCGGGGGAGCGGGGGGCCGGCCGAGACCCAGTACTTC
TRBV19	TRBJ2-7	NA	CASSYSGSSYEQYF	TGTGCCAGTAGTTACAGCGGGTCTTCCTACGAGCAGTACTTC
TRBV7-6	TRBJ2-7	TRBD1	CASSSVSLNRDRTYEQYF	TGTGCCAGCAGCTCTGTCTCTCTGAACCGGGACAGAACCTACGAGCAGTACTTC